This TCR beta chain was sequenced during a study of T cell repertoires in cytomegalovirus infection. Study at large: An indication of both CMV infection and matching HLA type came from public TCR beta signatures. Study outcomes and limitations: Pooled public TCR beta family frequency picked out CMV carriers with the relevant HLA. HLA-C-restricted CMV clonotypes gave the most frequent clonotype in two of eight donors.

About this clonotype: Its antigen is still unknown.

In TCRdb, the reads were re-called with MiXCR into one record per CDR3 protein. The sample has some 240,000 distinct CDR3 sequences; 15% to 20% are singletons. The CDR3 extends over 16 amino acids. CDR1 and CDR2 (germline): MNHNS, SASEGT. With V trimmed by 7 bases and J by 4 bases, 10 bases remained unmatched. The source material was CD8+ T cells from PBMCs. This chain joins TRBV6-1 and TRBJ1-1; TRBD1 aligns across 12 bases. The receptor's source is a human donor in good health (CMV status not recorded). Some clones in this sample may be carry-over from other donors' samples. CDR3 sequence (DNA): TGTGCCAGCAAGGAGGGGGACAGGGGGCGTAGCACTGAAGCTTTCTTT. Its protein is CASKEGDRGRSTEAFF.